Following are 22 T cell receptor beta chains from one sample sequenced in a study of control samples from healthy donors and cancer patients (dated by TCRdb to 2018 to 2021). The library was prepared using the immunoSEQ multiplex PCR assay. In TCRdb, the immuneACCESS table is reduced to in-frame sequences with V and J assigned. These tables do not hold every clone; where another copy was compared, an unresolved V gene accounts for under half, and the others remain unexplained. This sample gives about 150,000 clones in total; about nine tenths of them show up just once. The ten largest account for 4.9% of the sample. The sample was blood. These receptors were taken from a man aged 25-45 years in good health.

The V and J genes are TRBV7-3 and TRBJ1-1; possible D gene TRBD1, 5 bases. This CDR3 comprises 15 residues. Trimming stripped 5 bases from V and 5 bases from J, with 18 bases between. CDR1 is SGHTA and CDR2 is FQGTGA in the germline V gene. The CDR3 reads CASSPGKGRGTEAFF. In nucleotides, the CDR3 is TGTGCCAGCAGCCCCGGGAAGGGGCGGGGGACTGAAGCTTTCTTT.

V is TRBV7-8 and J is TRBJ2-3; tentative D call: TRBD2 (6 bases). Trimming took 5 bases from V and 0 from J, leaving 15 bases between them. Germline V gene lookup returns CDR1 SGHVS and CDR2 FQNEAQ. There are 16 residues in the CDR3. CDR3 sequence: CASSPLARTSTDTQYF. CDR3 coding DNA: TGTGCCAGCAGCCCTCTAGCGCGCACTAGCACAGATACGCAGTATTTT.

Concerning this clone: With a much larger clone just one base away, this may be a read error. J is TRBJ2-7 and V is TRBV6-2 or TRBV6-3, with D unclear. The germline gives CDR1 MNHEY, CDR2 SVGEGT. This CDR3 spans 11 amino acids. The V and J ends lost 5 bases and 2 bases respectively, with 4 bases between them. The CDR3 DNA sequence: TGTGCCAGCAGTCAAACCTACGAGCAGTACTTC. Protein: CASSQTYEQYF.

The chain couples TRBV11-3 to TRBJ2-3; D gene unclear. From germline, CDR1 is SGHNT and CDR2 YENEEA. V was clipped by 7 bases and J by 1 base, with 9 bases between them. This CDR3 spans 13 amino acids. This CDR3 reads CASTRRGTDTQYF. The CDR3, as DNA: TGTGCCAGCACCCGTCGGGGCACAGATACGCAGTATTTT.

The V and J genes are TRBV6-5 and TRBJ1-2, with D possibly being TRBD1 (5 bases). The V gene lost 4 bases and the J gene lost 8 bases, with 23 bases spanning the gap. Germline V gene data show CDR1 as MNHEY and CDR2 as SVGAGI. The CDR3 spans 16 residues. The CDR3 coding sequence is TGTGCCAGCAGTTTCCGAACAGGATCTCTTGGAGGGGGCTACACCTTC. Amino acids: CASSFRTGSLGGGYTF.

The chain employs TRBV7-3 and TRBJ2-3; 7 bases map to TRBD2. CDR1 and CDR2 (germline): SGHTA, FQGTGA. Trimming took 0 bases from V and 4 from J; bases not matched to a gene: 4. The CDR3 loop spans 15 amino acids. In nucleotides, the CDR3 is TGTGCCAGCAGCTTAACCGGGGGGAGTGCAGATACGCAGTATTTT. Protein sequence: CASSLTGGSADTQYF. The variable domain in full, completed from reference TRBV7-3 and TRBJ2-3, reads GAGVSQTPSNKVTEKGKYVELRCDPISGHTALYWYRQSLGQGPEFLIYFQGTGAADDSGLPNDRFFAVRPEGSVSTLKIQRTERGDSAVYLCASSLTGGSADTQYFGPGTRLTVL.

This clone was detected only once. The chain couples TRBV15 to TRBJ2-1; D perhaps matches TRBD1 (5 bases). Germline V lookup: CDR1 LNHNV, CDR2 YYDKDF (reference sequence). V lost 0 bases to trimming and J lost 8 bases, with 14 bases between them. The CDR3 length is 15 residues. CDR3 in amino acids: CATSRDYQGLHEQFF. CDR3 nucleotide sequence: TGTGCCACCAGCAGAGATTACCAGGGATTGCATGAGCAGTTCTTC. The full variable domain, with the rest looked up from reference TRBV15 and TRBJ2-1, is DAMVIQNPRYQVTQFGKPVTLSCSQTLNHNVMYWYQQKSSQAPKLLFHYYDKDFNNEADTPDNFQSRRPNTSFCFLDIRSPGLGDTAMYLCATSRDYQGLHEQFFGPGTRLTVL.

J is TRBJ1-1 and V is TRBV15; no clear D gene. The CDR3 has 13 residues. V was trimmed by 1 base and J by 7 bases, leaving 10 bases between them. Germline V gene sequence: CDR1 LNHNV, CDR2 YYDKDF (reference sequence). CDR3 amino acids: CATSRASGVEAFF. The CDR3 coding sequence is TGTGCCACCAGCAGAGCATCAGGAGTTGAAGCTTTCTTT.

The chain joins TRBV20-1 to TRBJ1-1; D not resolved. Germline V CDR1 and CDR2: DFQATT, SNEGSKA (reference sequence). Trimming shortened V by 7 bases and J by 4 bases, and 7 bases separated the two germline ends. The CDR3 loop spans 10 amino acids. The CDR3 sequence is CSVHRTEAFF. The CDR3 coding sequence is TGCAGTGTTCATCGCACTGAAGCTTTCTTT.

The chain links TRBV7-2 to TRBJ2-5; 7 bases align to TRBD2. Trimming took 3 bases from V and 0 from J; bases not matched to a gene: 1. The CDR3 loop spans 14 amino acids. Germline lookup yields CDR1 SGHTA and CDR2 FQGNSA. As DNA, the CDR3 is TGTGCCAGCAGCTTCGGGGGGTACCAAGAGACCCAGTACTTC. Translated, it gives CASSFGGYQETQYF.

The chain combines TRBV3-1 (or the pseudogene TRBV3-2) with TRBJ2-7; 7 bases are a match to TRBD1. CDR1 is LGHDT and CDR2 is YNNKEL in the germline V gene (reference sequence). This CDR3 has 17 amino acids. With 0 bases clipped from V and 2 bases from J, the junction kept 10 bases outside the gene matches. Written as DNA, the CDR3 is TGTGCCAGCAGCCAAGAAAGAGGTTTGACAGGGACCTACGAGCAGTACTTC. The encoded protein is CASSQERGLTGTYEQYF.

In DNA form, the CDR3 reads TGTGCCAGCAATACGGAGGGTTTCGGTGAAGCTTTCTTT. Translation: CASNTEGFGEAFF. J is TRBJ1-1 and V is TRBV9; no firm D call. This CDR3 is built from 13 residues. Germline CDR1 reads SGDLS; CDR2 reads YYNGEE. The V end was cut by 6 bases, the J end by 7 bases, with 16 bases between.

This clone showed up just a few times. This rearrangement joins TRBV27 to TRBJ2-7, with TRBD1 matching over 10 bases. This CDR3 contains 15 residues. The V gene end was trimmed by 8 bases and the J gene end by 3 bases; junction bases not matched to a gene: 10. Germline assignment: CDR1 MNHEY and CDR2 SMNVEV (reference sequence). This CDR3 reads CASRSGGTGVYEQYF. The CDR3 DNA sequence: TGTGCCAGCCGGAGTGGGGGGACAGGGGTCTACGAGCAGTACTTC.

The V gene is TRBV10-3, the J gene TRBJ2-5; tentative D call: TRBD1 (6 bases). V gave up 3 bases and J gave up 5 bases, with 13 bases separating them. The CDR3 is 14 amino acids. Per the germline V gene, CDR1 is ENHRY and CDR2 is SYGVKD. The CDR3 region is CAISDAGGGETQYF. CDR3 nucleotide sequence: TGTGCCATCAGTGATGCTGGGGGCGGCGAGACCCAGTACTTC.

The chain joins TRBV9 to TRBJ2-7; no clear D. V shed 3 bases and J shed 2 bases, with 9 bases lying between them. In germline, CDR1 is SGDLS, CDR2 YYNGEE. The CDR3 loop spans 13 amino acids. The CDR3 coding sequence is TGTGCCAGCAGCGCTGGGGAACCCTACGAGCAGTACTTC. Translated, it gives CASSAGEPYEQYF.

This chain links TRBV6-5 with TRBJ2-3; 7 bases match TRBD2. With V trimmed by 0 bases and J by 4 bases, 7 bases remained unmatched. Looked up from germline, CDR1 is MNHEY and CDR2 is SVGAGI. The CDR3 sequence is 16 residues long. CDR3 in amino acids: CASSYSAGVQADTQYF. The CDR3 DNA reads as TGTGCCAGCAGTTACTCGGCGGGAGTCCAGGCAGATACGCAGTATTTT.

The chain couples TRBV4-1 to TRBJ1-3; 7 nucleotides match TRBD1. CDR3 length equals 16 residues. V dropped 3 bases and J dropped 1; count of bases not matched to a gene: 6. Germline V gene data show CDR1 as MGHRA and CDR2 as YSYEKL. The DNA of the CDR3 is TGCGCCAGCAGCCAGCCGACAGGGTCGTCTGGAAACACCATATATTTT. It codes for CASSQPTGSSGNTIYF.

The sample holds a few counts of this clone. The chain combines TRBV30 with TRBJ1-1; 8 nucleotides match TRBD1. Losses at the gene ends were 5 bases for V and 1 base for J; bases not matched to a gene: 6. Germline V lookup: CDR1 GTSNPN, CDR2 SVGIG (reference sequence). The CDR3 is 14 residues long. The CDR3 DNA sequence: TGTGCCTGGGGGACAGGAGGCAAGAACACTGAAGCTTTCTTT. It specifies CAWGTGGKNTEAFF.

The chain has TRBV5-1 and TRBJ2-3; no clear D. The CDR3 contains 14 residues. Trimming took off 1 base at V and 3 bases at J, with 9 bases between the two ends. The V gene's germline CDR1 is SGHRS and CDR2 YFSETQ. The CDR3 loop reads CASSLIVGTDTQYF. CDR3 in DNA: TGCGCCAGCAGCTTGATCGTGGGGACAGATACGCAGTATTTT.

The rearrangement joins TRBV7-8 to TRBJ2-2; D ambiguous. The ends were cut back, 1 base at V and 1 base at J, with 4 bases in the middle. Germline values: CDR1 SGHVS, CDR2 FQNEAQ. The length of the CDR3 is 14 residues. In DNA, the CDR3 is TGTGCCAGCAGCTTAGTAGTGAACACCGGGGAGCTGTTTTTT. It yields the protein CASSLVVNTGELFF.

For the CDR3, the DNA is TGCGCCAGCAGCTCACTAGCGGGAGGCACAGATACGCAGTATTTT. This translates into CASSSLAGGTDTQYF. The chain couples TRBV5-1 to TRBJ2-3; TRBD2 matches at 11 bases. CDR1 is SGHRS, CDR2 YFSETQ, per germline. CDR3 length equals 15 residues. V shed 3 bases and J 1 base; nucleotides not matched to a gene: 1.

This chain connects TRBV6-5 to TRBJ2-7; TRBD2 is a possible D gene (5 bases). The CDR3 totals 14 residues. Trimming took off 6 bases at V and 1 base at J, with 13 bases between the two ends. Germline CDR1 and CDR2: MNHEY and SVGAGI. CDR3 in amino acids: CASRKEARSYEQYF. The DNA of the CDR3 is TGTGCCAGCAGGAAGGAGGCTAGATCCTACGAGCAGTACTTC.